These T cell receptor beta chains were read from a single sample in a study of T-cell memory formation after mild COVID-19. TCRdb ran MiXCR on the 5' RACE reads and lists one entry per CDR3 protein. The sample contains some 300,000 distinct CDR3 sequences, around 19% of which appear only once. Sequenced: PBMCs or a T cell subset sorted from them (not recorded which). The receptor source for this set is a man in his late teens or twenties who had mild COVID-19 (a few samples of this study predate the infection). Cell type and time point are not known. The CDR3 runs from the conserved cysteine through the conserved F or W. Each record gives: V gene, clone size, D gene, J gene, CDR3 DNA, CDR3 protein. The D gene is left open where the match is weak. Size is stated for part of the rows, as once, few or many counts, or as a class when the clone is expanded.

>TRBV7-6|NA|NA|TRBJ1-1
TGTGCCAGCAGTTCGGACTATGAAGCTTTCTTT
CASSSDYEAFF
>TRBV20-1|few|NA|TRBJ2-1
TGCAGTGTTGTCCGTAGGAATGAGCAGTTCTTC
CSVVRRNEQFF
>TRBV7-8|NA|TRBD1|TRBJ1-1
TGTGCCAGCAGCTCGACAGGGTTTCGGACTGAAGCTTTCTTT
CASSSTGFRTEAFF
>TRBV4-1|NA|NA|TRBJ2-3
TGCGCCAGCAGCCAAGCCGACCTCCCCATTAATACGCAGTATTTT
CASSQADLPINTQYF
>TRBV5-5|many|NA|TRBJ1-2
TGTGCCAGCAGCCCCCGGGGTGCCCTGGACTATGGCTACACCTTC
CASSPRGALDYGYTF
>TRBV20-1|few|NA|TRBJ2-1
TGCAGTGCTAGAGCAGGGTATGAGCAGTTCTTC
CSARAGYEQFF
>TRBV21-1|NA|NA|TRBJ2-7
TGTGCCAGCAGACACGTGACAGTCTACGAGCAGTACTTC
CASRHVTVYEQYF
>TRBV4-3|few|NA|TRBJ1-5
TGCGCCAGCAGCCAAAACGGGGGGGAGTATCAGCCCCAGCATTTT
CASSQNGGEYQPQHF
>TRBV4-1|NA|TRBD1|TRBJ2-7
TGCGCCAGCAGCCAAGATTCGGGACAGGGCAAAGAGCAGTACTTC
CASSQDSGQGKEQYF
>TRBV27|NA|TRBD1|TRBJ1-2
TGTGCCAGCAGTTTCCGCGGGACAGGGGGTAGATACGGCTACACCTTC
CASSFRGTGGRYGYTF
>TRBV5-1|few|TRBD1|TRBJ2-1
TGCGCCAGCACCCGAAGACAGGGATACAATGAGCAGTTCTTC
CASTRRQGYNEQFF
>TRBV28|few|NA|TRBJ2-1
TGTGCCAGCAGTTTAGGTAGCGGAAGGAGCTCCTACAATGAGCAGTTCTTC
CASSLGSGRSSYNEQFF
>TRBV7-6|few|NA|TRBJ2-7
TGTGCCAGCAGCTTAAAGGGGACCGAGCAGTACTTC
CASSLKGTEQYF
>TRBV7-9|few|NA|TRBJ2-5
TGTGCCAGCAGCTTAGATAGCGGCGGGGCTCGGTACTTC
CASSLDSGGARYF
>TRBV20-1|few|TRBD1|TRBJ1-2
TGCAGTGCAGTGGACAGGATTTCATATGGCTACACCTTC
CSAVDRISYGYTF
>TRBV7-2|few|NA|TRBJ2-3
TGTGCCAGCAGCTTAGCCAGGACAACCTCGCGGTATTTT
CASSLARTTSRYF
>TRBV7-9|NA|NA|TRBJ2-5
TGTGCCAGCAGCCCGTGGCAGGGGCAAGAGACCCAGTACTTC
CASSPWQGQETQYF
>TRBV7-9|few|NA|TRBJ1-6
TGTGCCAGCAGCTTAGAAGGTCCCTATTCACCCCTCCACTTT
CASSLEGPYSPLHF
>TRBV9|NA|NA|TRBJ1-1
TGTGCCAGCAGCGTCGAAGGGAGAGGGAACACTGAAGCTTTCTTT
CASSVEGRGNTEAFF
>TRBV7-9|few|TRBD1|TRBJ1-2
TGTGCCAGCAGCTTAGCCCAGGACAGGGGAGACTATGGCTACACCTTC
CASSLAQDRGDYGYTF
>TRBV5-1|few|NA|TRBJ1-2
TGCGCCAGCAGCTTTGGACGGGGACAAAACTATGGCTACACCTTC
CASSFGRGQNYGYTF
>TRBV18|few|NA|TRBJ2-4
TGTGCCAGCTCACCACGGTTAGAGGGCTGGGGCAAAAACATTCAGTACTTC
CASSPRLEGWGKNIQYF
>TRBV7-9|few|NA|TRBJ1-6
TGTGCCAGCAGCTTAGTGGAGACGGGGTCGGATTCACCCCTCCACTTT
CASSLVETGSDSPLHF
>TRBV7-8|few|TRBD2|TRBJ2-7
TGTGCCAGCAGGCCGGGACTAGCCATCTACGAGCAGTACTTC
CASRPGLAIYEQYF
>TRBV16|few|TRBD1|TRBJ1-6
TGTGCCAGCAGTCAGGACAGGAAAGCCTCTTCACCCCTCCACTTT
CASSQDRKASSPLHF
>TRBV11-3|NA|TRBD1|TRBJ2-1
TGTGCCAGGAGGGACAGGGGGCCTCTCCCTTTCTACAATGAGCAGTTCTTC
CARRDRGPLPFYNEQFF
>TRBV20-1|NA|NA|TRBJ2-7
TGCAGTGCTAGAGTTAGGGGCTACGAGCAGTACTTC
CSARVRGYEQYF
>TRBV5-1|many|NA|TRBJ1-4
TGCGCCAGCAGCTTGGCGATCGGCGGTGCAACTAATGAAAAACTGTTTTTT
CASSLAIGGATNEKLFF
>TRBV7-3|NA|NA|TRBJ2-6
TGTGCCAGCAGCCCGGTGGGGGCCAACGTCCTGACTTTC
CASSPVGANVLTF
>TRBV7-9|few|NA|TRBJ1-1
TGTGCCAGCAGAGTAGGGAATGGAGTAGACACTGAAGCTTTCTTT
CASRVGNGVDTEAFF
>TRBV5-6|NA|NA|TRBJ1-2
TGTGCCAGCAGGTCAGGGCTTTTTGACTATGGCTACACCTTC
CASRSGLFDYGYTF
>TRBV18|few|NA|TRBJ2-2
TGTGCCAGCTCACCCGAATGGAACACCGGGGAGCTGTTTTTT
CASSPEWNTGELFF
>TRBV11-2|NA|NA|TRBJ1-6
TGTGCCAGCAGCTCAGGCCAAGAACTATACTATAATTCACCCCTCCACTTT
CASSSGQELYYNSPLHF
>TRBV7-2|many|NA|TRBJ2-1
TGTGCCAGCAGCTTAGGTGGGGGGCCCTTGTTCTTC
CASSLGGGPLFF
>TRBV7-2|few|NA|TRBJ1-2
TGTGCCAGCAGATTAGCAGGGGAGGATGGCTACACCTTC
CASRLAGEDGYTF
>TRBV13|NA|TRBD1|TRBJ2-1
TGTGCCAGCAGCTGGGGTTCCGGGACAGAGTATTACAATGAGCAGTTCTTC
CASSWGSGTEYYNEQFF
>TRBV13|NA|NA|TRBJ2-7
TGTGCCAGCAGCTTAGATTGGGGCGAGCAGTACTTC
CASSLDWGEQYF
>TRBV20-1|NA|TRBD1|TRBJ1-5
TGCAGTGCCAGGAGGACAGGAAGCAATCAGCCCCAGCATTTT
CSARRTGSNQPQHF
>TRBV3-2|NA|NA|TRBJ2-3
TGTGCCAGCAGCCACGGGGGGCCGACAGATACGCAGTATTTT
CASSHGGPTDTQYF
>TRBV12-3/TRBV12-4|NA|TRBD2|TRBJ2-3
TGTGCCAGCAGGACCTTTAGCGGGGGGGCTAATACGCAGTATTTT
CASRTFSGGANTQYF
>TRBV9|few|NA|TRBJ1-1
TGTGCCAGCAGCGTCATGGGGGGGAACACTGAAGCTTTCTTT
CASSVMGGNTEAFF
>TRBV12-3/TRBV12-4|few|NA|TRBJ2-5
TGTGCCAGCAGTCGAAGGCCGCTAGCCGGATTCTCAGAGACCCAGTACTTC
CASSRRPLAGFSETQYF